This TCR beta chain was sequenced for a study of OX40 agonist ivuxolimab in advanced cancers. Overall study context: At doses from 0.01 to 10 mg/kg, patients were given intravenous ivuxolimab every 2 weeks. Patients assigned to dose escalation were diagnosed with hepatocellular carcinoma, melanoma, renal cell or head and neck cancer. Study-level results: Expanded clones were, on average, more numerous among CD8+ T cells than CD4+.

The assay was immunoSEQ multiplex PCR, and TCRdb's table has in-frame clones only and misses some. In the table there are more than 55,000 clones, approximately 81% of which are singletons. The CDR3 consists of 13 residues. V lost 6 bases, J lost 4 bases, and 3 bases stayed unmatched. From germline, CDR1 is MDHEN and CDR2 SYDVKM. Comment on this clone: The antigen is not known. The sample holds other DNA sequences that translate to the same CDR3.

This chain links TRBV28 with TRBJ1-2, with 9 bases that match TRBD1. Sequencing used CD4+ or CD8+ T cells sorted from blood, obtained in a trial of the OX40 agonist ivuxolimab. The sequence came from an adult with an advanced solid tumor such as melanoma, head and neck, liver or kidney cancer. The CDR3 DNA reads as TGTGCCAGCAGCCGGGACAGGGTCTATGGCTACACCTTC. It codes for CASSRDRVYGYTF.